The 18 T cell receptor beta chains reported below all come from one sample, sequenced in a study of T cell repertoires in cytomegalovirus infection. These TCRs are of unknown antigen specificity. TCRdb used MiXCR to reprocess the reads, holding one entry per CDR3 protein. The sample has approximately 300,000 distinct CDR3 sequences, 25% to 30% seen once; the top ten hold 20%. Sequenced here: cultured PBMCs, sampled from culture after CMV antigen stimulation. The receptors shown here come from a human donor in good health (CMV status not recorded). Some clones in this sample may be carry-over from other donors' samples.

This clonotype was picked up many times. The chain links TRBV18 to TRBJ1-5, with 7 bases fitting TRBD1. V trimming: 4 bases; J trimming: 6 bases; junction bases outside the gene matches: 9. Germline V gene lookup returns CDR1 KGHSH and CDR2 LQKENI. The CDR3 runs to 15 residues. The CDR3 loop reads CASSRQGVSGQPQHF. The CDR3 DNA follows: TGTGCCAGCTCACGACAGGGTGTTTCGGGTCAGCCCCAGCATTTT.

A remark on this clonotype: Relative to the germline gene, one junction end is altered; a read error may explain this. This chain uses TRBV7-7 with TRBJ2-5; TRBD2 might be the D (6 bases). The CDR3 extends over 14 amino acids. CDR1 and CDR2 from the germline V gene are SSHAT and FNYEAQ (reference sequence). The CDR3 DNA sequence: TGTGCTAGCAGCTTAGGGTTCGGAGGGGAGACCCAGTACTTC. This codes for CASSLGFGGETQYF.

This clonotype showed up many times. The chain joins TRBV5-8 to TRBJ2-2; no clear D. Germline CDR1 reads SGHTS; CDR2 reads YDEGEE. Trimming pared 0 bases from V and 3 bases from J, leaving 9 bases between. The CDR3 is 15 amino acids. The CDR3 sequence is CASSLAGSYTGELFF. The CDR3 bases are TGTGCCAGCAGCTTGGCCGGCAGTTACACCGGGGAGCTGTTTTTT.

The rearrangement uses TRBV14 and TRBJ1-6; D uncertain. Between the trimmed V and J ends, which lost 4 bases and 10 bases, there was a span of 11 bases. Germline V gene lookup returns CDR1 SGHDN and CDR2 FVKESK. CDR3 size: 13 residues. CDR3 DNA sequence: TGTGCCAGCAGCCCCCAAACGGGATCACCCCTCCACTTT. Translated: CASSPQTGSPLHF.

This clonotype was counted at least ten times. This chain joins TRBV7-8 and TRBJ2-1, with TRBD2 matching over 10 bases. Germline CDR1 reads SGHVS; CDR2 reads FQNEAQ. Trimming at V came to 5 bases and at J to 4 bases, leaving 11 bases not matched to a gene. The CDR3 is made up of 17 amino acids. This CDR3 is CASSPSGTSEFYNEQFF. In DNA, the CDR3 is TGTGCCAGCAGCCCCTCGGGGACTAGCGAGTTTTACAATGAGCAGTTCTTC.

This clonotype was seen a handful of times. This chain joins TRBV6-5 and TRBJ1-1; no definite D call. CDR3 length: 11 residues. Trimming took 8 bases from V and 4 from J, leaving 8 bases between them. The germline CDR1 and CDR2 sequences are MNHEY and SVGAGI. CDR3 nucleotide sequence: TGTGCCAGCGCGGACGGCACTGAAGCTTTCTTT. Amino acids: CASADGTEAFF.

There are a few counts of this clonotype. The chain recombines TRBV15 with TRBJ2-3; the D gene is possibly TRBD1 (6 bases). CDR1 and CDR2 from the germline V gene are LNHNV and YYDKDF (reference sequence). The CDR3 is 15 residues long. V gave up 1 base and J gave up 2 bases, with 10 bases separating them. CDR3 sequence: CATSRGGGNTDTQYF. The CDR3 region has the DNA TGTGCCACCAGCAGAGGAGGGGGAAACACAGATACGCAGTATTTT.

This clonotype has more than one count but fewer than ten. The rearrangement uses TRBV3-1 and TRBJ1-4; D remains unclear. The length of the CDR3 is 14 residues. The germline gives CDR1 LGHDT, CDR2 YNNKEL (reference sequence). Trimming took off 4 bases at V and 8 bases at J, with 14 bases between the two ends. The CDR3 sequence: CASSPTGSREKLFF. Here the CDR3 DNA reads TGTGCCAGCAGCCCGACGGGGTCAAGAGAAAAACTGTTTTTT.

There are many counts of this clonotype. As DNA, the CDR3 is TGTGCCTTTCCCGGGACAAAGAACACCGGGGAGCTGTTTTTT. This encodes CAFPGTKNTGELFF. The V and J genes are TRBV30 and TRBJ2-2; TRBD1 might be the D (6 bases). This CDR3 region has 14 residues. Germline CDR1 and CDR2: GTSNPN and SVGIG (reference sequence). V lost 7 bases, J lost 1 base, and 13 bases lay in between.

The chain has TRBV20-1 and TRBJ2-7, with TRBD2 matching 7 bases. The CDR3 spans 14 residues. Germline lookup yields CDR1 DFQATT and CDR2 SNEGSKA (reference sequence). V shed 5 bases, J shed 4 bases, and the junction held 11 bases outside the gene matches. DNA of the CDR3: TGCAGTGCTTTTCCGGGCAGCGGGGCGTACGAGCAGTACTTC. Its protein product is CSAFPGSGAYEQYF.

This clonotype appeared a few times. The chain links TRBV20-1 to TRBJ2-5; D is uncertain. The V end lost 5 bases, the J end lost 5 bases, and 15 bases lay between the germline ends. CDR1 DFQATT and CDR2 SNEGSKA come from the germline V gene (reference sequence). This CDR3 is 13 amino acids long. CDR3 in amino acids: CSARMVRMETQYF. The DNA of the CDR3 is TGCAGTGCTCGGATGGTCAGGATGGAGACCCAGTACTTC.

The chain couples TRBV4-1 to TRBJ2-7, with a tentative D call TRBD2 (6 bases). Per germline, CDR1 MGHRA and CDR2 YSYEKL. The V end was cut by 4 bases, the J end by 6 bases, with 13 bases between. The CDR3 is made up of 13 amino acids. The CDR3, as DNA: TGCGCCAGCAGCCCTCAATGGGGGGTCGAGCAGTACTTC. Protein product: CASSPQWGVEQYF.

The chain links TRBV6-4 to TRBJ1-1; D is possibly TRBD1 (6 bases). The germline V and J ends were trimmed by 7 bases and 0 bases, with 18 bases remaining between them. Germline CDR1 and CDR2: MRHNA and SNTAGT. The CDR3 has 16 residues. As DNA, the CDR3 is TGTGCCAGCATTATCCGACAGGTGGCTCTGAACACTGAAGCTTTCTTT. As protein: CASIIRQVALNTEAFF.

This clonotype came up a few times. This chain connects TRBV11-2 to TRBJ1-1; D is unresolved. Germline CDR1 and CDR2: SGHAT and FQNNGV. The CDR3 runs to 15 residues. Between the trimmed V and J ends, which lost 5 bases and 1 base, there was a span of 14 bases. The CDR3 DNA is TGTGCCAGCAGCCCCACCGAGGGATGGAACACTGAAGCTTTCTTT. Encoded protein: CASSPTEGWNTEAFF.

The gene calls are TRBV2 and TRBJ2-2; TRBD2 aligns across 7 bases. Trimming removed 6 bases from V and 4 bases from J; junction bases left unmatched: 8. This CDR3 has 15 residues. Germline lookup yields CDR1 SNHLY and CDR2 FYNNEI. The CDR3 region is CASSREWGGTGELFF. The DNA of the CDR3 is TGTGCCAGCAGCCGAGAGTGGGGGGGCACCGGGGAGCTGTTTTTT.

This rearrangement joins TRBV19 to TRBJ2-1; TRBD2 might be the D (6 bases). The V and J ends lost 3 bases and 10 bases respectively, with 13 bases between them. Germline V gives CDR1 LNHDA, CDR2 SQIVND (reference sequence). The CDR3 has 13 residues. In DNA, the CDR3 is TGTGCCAGTAGTATCCCTCCCGGGGGAGAGCAGTTCTTC. Translating gives CASSIPPGGEQFF.

The sample holds a few counts of this clonotype. This chain uses TRBV7-4 with TRBJ2-1; D tentatively fits TRBD1 or TRBD2 (5 bases each). Between the trimmed V and J ends, which lost 5 bases and 3 bases, there was a span of 14 bases. Per germline, CDR1 SGHVT and CDR2 SQSDAQ. This CDR3 has 15 amino acids. CDR3 sequence (DNA): TGTGCCAGCAGCGAGACGGGACGTCGCTACAATGAGCAGTTCTTC. Its translation: CASSETGRRYNEQFF.

The table lists this clonotype with a few counts. This chain connects TRBV28 to TRBJ1-1, with 7 nucleotides matching TRBD1. The germline V gene encodes CDR1 MDHEN and CDR2 SYDVKM. Germline trimming cut 4 bases from V and 3 bases from J; bases unmatched to any gene: 8. This CDR3 has 15 residues. The CDR3 region has the DNA TGTGCCAGCAGTTGGAGGGGGCGGCGGGACACTGAAGCTTTCTTT. Amino acid sequence: CASSWRGRRDTEAFF.